Sequencing of this TCR beta chain was carried out in a study of cytomegalovirus exposure and HLA in healthy donors. Study-wide context: About 200 million T cells yielded 100 million or so unique TCR beta sequences in earlier analysis. Within the Caucasian-associated ancestry cluster were around 81% of the 300 to 450 genotyped donors.

Regarding this clone: Antigen unknown.

This CDR3 is 16 amino acids long. The J segment lost 3 bases and the V segment lost 5 bases, leaving 10 bases of the junction unmatched. CDR1 is SGHTA, CDR2 FQGNSA, per germline. Overall study results and limits: In a later analysis, HLA-associated TCR beta chains were more clonally expanded than equally common others. Analyses of presence/absence relied on an assumption of roughly uniform sequencing depth across donors.

The PCR had 60 Vbeta and 13 Jbeta primers. Sequencing was performed with immunoSEQ multiplex PCR; in TCRdb, only in-frame clones are kept and a portion is missing. The sample lists roughly 140,000 clones; about 80% were seen once. The genes are TRBV7-2 and TRBJ2-7, with 10 bases that match TRBD2. The sequencing sample was made of PBMCs. This receptor was obtained from a woman aged 55-70 years in good health and CMV-seropositive. Here the CDR3 DNA reads TGTGCCAGCAGCCTTACCAGCGGGAGGGCCATCTACGAGCAGTACTTC. This codes for CASSLTSGRAIYEQYF.